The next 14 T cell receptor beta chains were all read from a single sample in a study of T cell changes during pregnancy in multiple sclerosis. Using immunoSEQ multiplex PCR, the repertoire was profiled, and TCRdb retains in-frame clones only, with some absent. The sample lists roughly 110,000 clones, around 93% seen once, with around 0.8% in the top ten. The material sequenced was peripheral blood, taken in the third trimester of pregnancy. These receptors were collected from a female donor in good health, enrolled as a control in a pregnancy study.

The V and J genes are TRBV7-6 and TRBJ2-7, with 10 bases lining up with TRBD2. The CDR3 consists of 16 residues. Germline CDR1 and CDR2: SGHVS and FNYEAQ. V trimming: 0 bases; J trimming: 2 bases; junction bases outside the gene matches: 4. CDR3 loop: CASSLASSGGTYEQYF. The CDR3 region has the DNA TGTGCCAGCAGCTTAGCCTCTAGCGGGGGAACCTACGAGCAGTACTTC. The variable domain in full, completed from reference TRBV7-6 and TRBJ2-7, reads GAGVSQSPRYKVTKRGQDVALRCDPISGHVSLYWYRQALGQGPEFLTYFNYEAQQDKSGLPNDRFSAERPEGSISTLTIQRTEQRDSAMYRCASSLASSGGTYEQYFGPGTRLTVT.

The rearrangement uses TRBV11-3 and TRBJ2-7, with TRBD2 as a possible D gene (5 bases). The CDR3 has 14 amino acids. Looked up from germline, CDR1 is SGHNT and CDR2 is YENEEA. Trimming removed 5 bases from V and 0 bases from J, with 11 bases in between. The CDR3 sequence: CASSTHRGSYEQYF. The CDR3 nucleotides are TGTGCCAGCAGCACCCATCGGGGCTCCTACGAGCAGTACTTC.

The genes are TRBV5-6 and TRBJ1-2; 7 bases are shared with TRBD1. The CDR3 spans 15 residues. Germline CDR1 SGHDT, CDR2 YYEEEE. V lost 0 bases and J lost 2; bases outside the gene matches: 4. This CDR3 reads CASSLGSGGNYGYTF. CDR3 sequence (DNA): TGTGCCAGCAGCTTGGGTTCAGGGGGAAACTATGGCTACACCTTC. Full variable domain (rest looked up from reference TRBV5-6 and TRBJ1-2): DAGVTQSPTHLIKTRGQQVTLRCSPKSGHDTVSWYQQALGQGPQFIFQYYEEEERQRGNFPDRFSGHQFPNYSSELNVNALLLGDSALYLCASSLGSGGNYGYTFGSGTRLTVV.

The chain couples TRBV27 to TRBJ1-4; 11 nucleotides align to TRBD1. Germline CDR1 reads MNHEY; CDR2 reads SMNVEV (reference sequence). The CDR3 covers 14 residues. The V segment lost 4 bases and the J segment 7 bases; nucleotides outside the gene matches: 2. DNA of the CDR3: TGTGCCAGCAGTTGGGACAGGGGGGGTGAAAAACTGTTTTTT. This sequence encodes CASSWDRGGEKLFF.

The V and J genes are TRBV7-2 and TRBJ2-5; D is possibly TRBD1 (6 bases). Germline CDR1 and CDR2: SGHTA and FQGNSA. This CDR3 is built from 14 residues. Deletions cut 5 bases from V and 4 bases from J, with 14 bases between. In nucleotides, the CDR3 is TGTGCCAGCAGCGCCCAAGGGGGTATAGAGACCCAGTACTTC. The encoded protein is CASSAQGGIETQYF.

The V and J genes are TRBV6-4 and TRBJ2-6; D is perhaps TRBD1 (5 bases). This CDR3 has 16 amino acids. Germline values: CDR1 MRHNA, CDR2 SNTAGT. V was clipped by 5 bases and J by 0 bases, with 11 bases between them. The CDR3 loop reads CASSSQGVSGANVLTF. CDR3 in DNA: TGTGCCAGCAGTTCTCAGGGCGTCTCTGGGGCCAACGTCCTGACTTTC.

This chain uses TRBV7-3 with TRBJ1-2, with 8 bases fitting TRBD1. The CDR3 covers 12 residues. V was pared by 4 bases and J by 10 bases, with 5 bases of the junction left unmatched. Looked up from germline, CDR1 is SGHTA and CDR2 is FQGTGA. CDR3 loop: CASSSGTGIYTF. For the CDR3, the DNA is TGTGCCAGCAGCTCCGGGACAGGCATCTACACCTTC. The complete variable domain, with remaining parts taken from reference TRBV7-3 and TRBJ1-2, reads GAGVSQTPSNKVTEKGKYVELRCDPISGHTALYWYRQSLGQGPEFLIYFQGTGAADDSGLPNDRFFAVRPEGSVSTLKIQRTERGDSAVYLCASSSGTGIYTFGSGTRLTVV.

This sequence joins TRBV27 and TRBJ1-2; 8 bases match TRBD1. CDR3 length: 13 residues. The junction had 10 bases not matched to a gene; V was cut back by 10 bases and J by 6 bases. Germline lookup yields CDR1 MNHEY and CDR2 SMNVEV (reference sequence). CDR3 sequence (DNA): TGTGCCACCCGGACAGGGATTTATGATGGCTACACCTTC. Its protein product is CATRTGIYDGYTF.

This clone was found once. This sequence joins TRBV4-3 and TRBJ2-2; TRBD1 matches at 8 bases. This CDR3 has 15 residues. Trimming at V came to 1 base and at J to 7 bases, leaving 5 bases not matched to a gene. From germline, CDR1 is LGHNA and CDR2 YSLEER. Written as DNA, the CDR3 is TGCGCCAGCAGCCAAGGGACAGGGAGAGGCGGGGAGCTGTTTTTT. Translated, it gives CASSQGTGRGGELFF.

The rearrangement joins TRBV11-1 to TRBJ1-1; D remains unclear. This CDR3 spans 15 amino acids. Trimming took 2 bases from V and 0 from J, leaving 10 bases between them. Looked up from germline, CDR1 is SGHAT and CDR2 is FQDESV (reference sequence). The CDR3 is CASSLRSDMNTEAFF. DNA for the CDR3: TGTGCCAGCAGCTTAAGGTCTGACATGAACACTGAAGCTTTCTTT.

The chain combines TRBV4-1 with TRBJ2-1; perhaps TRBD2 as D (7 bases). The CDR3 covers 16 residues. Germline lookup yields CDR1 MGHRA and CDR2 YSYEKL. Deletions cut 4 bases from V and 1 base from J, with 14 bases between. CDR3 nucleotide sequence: TGCGCCAGCAGCCTTGAAGGGGGGGCTTCCTACAATGAGCAGTTCTTC. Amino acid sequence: CASSLEGGASYNEQFF.

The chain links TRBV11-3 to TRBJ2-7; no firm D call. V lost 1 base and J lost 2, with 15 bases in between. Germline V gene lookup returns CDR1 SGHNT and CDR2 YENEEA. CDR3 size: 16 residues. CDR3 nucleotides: TGTGCCAGCAGCTTAGGTTCCGCCACGGTGACCTACGAGCAGTACTTC. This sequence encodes CASSLGSATVTYEQYF.

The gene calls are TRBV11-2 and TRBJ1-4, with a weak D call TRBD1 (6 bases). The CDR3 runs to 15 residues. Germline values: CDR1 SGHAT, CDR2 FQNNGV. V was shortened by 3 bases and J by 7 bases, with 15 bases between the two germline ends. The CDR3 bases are TGTGCCAGCAGCTTTGGTACGGGGGGCCTTGAAAAACTGTTTTTT. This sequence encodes CASSFGTGGLEKLFF.

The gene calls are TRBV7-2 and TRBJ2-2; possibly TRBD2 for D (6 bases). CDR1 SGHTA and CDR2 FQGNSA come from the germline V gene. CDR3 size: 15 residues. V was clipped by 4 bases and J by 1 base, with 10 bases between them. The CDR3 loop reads CASSSGTLNTGELFF. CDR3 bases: TGTGCCAGCAGCTCCGGGACTTTGAACACCGGGGAGCTGTTTTTT.